Detailed here is one TCR beta chain. Antigen unknown. As to time point: week 11, during vaccination. The study gave 300 ug of mutant IDH1 20-mer peptide per vaccine dose, with topical imiquimod. These data belong to a study of a mutant IDH1 vaccine in newly diagnosed glioma. The assay was immunoSEQ multiplex PCR, and TCRdb's table has in-frame clones only and misses some. This table holds about 36,000 clones, roughly 80% found once. The V end lost 6 bases, the J end lost 7 bases, and 21 bases lay between the germline ends. Germline V CDR1 and CDR2: SGHAT, FQNNGV. The CDR3 length is 15 residues. The receptor was isolated from a woman aged 25-40 years with glioma. Some clones in this sample may be carry-over from other donors' samples. Sample: peripheral blood mononuclear cells (PBMCs), taken from a glioma patient whose treatment included an IDH1 peptide vaccine. V is TRBV11-2 and J is TRBJ1-1, with a possible D match to TRBD1 (5 bases). The CDR3 region has the DNA TGTGCCAGCAGACCTATCCGGGACGCAAATTTTGAAGCTTTCTTT. Its protein is CASRPIRDANFEAFF.